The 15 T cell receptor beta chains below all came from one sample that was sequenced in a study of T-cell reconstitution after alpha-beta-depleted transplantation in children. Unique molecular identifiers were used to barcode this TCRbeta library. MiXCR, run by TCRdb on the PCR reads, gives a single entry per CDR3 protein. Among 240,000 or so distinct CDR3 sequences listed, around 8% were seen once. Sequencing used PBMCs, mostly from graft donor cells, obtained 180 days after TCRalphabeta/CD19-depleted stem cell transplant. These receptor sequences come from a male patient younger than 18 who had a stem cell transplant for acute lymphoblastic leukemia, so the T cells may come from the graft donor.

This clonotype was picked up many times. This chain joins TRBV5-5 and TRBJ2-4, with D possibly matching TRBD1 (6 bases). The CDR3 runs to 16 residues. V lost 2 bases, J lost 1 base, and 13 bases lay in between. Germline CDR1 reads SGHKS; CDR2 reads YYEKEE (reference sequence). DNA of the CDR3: TGTGCCAGCAGCTTAGGGGGAGCTGAGGCCAAAAACATTCAGTACTTC. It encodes CASSLGGAEAKNIQYF.

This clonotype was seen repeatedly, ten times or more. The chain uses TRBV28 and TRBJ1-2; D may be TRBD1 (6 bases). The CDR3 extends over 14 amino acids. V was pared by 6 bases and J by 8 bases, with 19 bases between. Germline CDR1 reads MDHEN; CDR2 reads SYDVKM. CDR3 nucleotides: TGTGCCAGCAGCCCAAGGGGGGGCGCGCGGGGCTACACCTTC. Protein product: CASSPRGGARGYTF.

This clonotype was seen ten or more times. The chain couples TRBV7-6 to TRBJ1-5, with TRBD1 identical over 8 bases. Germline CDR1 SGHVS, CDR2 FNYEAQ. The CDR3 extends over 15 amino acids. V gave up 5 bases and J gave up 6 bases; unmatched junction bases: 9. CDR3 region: CASSPDRAGSQPQHF. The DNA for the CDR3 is TGTGCCAGCAGCCCGGACAGGGCCGGGAGTCAGCCCCAGCATTTT. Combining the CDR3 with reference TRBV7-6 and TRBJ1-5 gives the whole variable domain GAGVSQSPRYKVTKRGQDVALRCDPISGHVSLYWYRQALGQGPEFLTYFNYEAQQDKSGLPNDRFSAERPEGSISTLTIQRTEQRDSAMYRCASSPDRAGSQPQHFGDGTRLSIL.

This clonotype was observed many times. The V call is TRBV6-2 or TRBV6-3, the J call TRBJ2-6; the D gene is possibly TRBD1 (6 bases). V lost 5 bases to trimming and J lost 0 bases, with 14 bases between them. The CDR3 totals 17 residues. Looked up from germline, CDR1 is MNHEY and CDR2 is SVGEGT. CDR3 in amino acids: CASSLFPGVSGANVLTF. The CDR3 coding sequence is TGTGCCAGCAGTCTTTTTCCAGGGGTCTCTGGGGCCAACGTCCTGACTTTC.

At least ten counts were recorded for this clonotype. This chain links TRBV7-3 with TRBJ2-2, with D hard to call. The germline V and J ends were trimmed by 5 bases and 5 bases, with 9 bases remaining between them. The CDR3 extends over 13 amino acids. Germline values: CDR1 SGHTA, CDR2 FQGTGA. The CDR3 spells CASSQSRTGELFF. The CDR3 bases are TGTGCCAGCAGCCAATCTCGGACCGGGGAGCTGTTTTTT.

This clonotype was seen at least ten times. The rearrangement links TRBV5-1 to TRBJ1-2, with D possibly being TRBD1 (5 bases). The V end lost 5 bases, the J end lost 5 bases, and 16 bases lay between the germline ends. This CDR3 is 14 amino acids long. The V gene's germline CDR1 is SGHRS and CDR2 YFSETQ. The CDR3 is CASSQEEGPYGYTF. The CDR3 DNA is TGCGCCAGCAGTCAGGAGGAGGGGCCGTATGGCTACACCTTC.

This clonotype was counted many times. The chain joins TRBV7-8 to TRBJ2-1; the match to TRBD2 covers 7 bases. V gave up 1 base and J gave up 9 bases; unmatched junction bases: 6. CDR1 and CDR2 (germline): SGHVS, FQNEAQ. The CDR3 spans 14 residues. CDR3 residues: CASSLGVAGFEQFF. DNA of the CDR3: TGTGCCAGCAGCTTAGGTGTAGCGGGTTTTGAGCAGTTCTTC.

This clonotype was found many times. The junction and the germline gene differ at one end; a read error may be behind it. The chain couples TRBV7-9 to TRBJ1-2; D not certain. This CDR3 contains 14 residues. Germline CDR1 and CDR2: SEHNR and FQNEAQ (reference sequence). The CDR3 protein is CAGSPYALPDGYTF. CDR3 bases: TGTGCCGGCAGCCCGTACGCCCTCCCCGATGGCTACACCTTC.

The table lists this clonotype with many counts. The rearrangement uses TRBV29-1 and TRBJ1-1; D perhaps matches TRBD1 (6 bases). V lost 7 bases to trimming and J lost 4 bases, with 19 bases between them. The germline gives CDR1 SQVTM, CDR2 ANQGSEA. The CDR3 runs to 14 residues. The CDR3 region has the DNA TGCAGCGCCGTACGAGGGGGGTTAAGCACTGAAGCTTTCTTT. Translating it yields CSAVRGGLSTEAFF.

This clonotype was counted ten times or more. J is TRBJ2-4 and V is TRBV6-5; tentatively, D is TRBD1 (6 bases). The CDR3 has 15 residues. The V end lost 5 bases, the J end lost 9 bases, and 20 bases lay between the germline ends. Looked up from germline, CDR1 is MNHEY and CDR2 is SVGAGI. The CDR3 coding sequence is TGTGCCAGCAGTAACGCAGGGACAAGACCTGCCATTCAGTACTTC. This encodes CASSNAGTRPAIQYF.

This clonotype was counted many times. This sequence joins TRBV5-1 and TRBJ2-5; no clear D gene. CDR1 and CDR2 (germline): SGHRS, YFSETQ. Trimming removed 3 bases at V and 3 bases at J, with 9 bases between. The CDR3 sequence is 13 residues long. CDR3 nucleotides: TGCGCCAGCAGCTGGGGTGGGGAAGAGACCCAGTACTTC. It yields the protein CASSWGGEETQYF.

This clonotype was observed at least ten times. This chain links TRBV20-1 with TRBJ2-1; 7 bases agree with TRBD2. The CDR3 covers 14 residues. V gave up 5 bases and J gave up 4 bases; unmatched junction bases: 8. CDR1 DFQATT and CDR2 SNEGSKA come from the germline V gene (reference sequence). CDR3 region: CSAPVQRGYNEQFF. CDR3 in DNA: TGCAGTGCTCCAGTACAGCGGGGTTACAATGAGCAGTTCTTC.

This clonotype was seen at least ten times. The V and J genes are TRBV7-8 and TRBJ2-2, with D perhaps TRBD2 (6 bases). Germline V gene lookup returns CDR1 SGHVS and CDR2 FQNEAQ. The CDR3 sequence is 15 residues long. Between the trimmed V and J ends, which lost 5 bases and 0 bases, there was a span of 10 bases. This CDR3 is CASSPGLPNTGELFF. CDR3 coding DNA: TGTGCCAGCAGCCCGGGACTGCCGAACACCGGGGAGCTGTTTTTT.

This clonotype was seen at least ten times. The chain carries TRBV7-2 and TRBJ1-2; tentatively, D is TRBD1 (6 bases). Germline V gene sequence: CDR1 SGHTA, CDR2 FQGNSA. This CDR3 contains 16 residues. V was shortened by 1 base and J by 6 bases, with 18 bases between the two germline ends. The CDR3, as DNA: TGTGCCAGCAGCTTAGTTGAACAGGGCACTCCTAATGGCTACACCTTC. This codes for CASSLVEQGTPNGYTF.

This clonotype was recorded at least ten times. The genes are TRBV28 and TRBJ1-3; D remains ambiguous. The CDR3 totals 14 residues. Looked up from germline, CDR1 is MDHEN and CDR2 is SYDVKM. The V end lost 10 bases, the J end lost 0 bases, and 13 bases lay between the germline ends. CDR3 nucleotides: TGTGCCACCCAGACATACTTCTCTGGAAACACCATATATTTT. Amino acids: CATQTYFSGNTIYF.